This TCR beta chain was captured in a study of radiotherapy plus CTLA-4 blockade in lung cancer. Germline CDR1 reads SNHLY; CDR2 reads FYNNEI. The V end was cut by 6 bases, the J end by 1 base, with 16 bases between. The CDR3 is made up of 16 amino acids. Produced via immunoSEQ multiplex PCR; TCRdb's table is partial and in-frame only. Of 40,000 or so clones in the sample, 80% to 90% are singletons; the top ten hold roughly 22%. The TCR comes from a human donor with non-small cell lung cancer whose response to radiotherapy plus ipilimumab could not be evaluated. Sample: peripheral blood, taken from a patient treated with radiotherapy plus ipilimumab. The rearrangement links TRBV2 to TRBJ1-3; D is ambiguous. Here the CDR3 reads CASSERGPKSGNTIYF. CDR3 nucleotide sequence: TGTGCCAGCAGCGAGCGAGGGCCAAAATCTGGAAACACCATATATTTT.